One sample yielded the 21 T cell receptor beta chains listed below, sequenced in a study of blood T cell repertoires in COVID-19. The repertoire was sequenced with immunoSEQ multiplex PCR; TCRdb's copy has only in-frame clones and lacks some. The sample has around 200,000 clones, roughly nine tenths seen once. Sequencing input: PBMCs or T cells enriched from blood (not recorded which). These receptor sequences come from a woman in her forties or fifties in a cohort exposed to, infected with or recovered from COVID-19 (not recorded which).

CDR3 in DNA: TGTGCCAGCAGTGAAAAGGGGGTTCTCGGCTACACCTTC. Residues: CASSEKGVLGYTF. This chain connects TRBV6-1 to TRBJ1-2, with D perhaps matching TRBD1 (6 bases). In germline, CDR1 is MNHNS, CDR2 SASEGT. Trimming stripped 2 bases from V and 8 bases from J, with 12 bases between. CDR3 size: 13 residues.

This chain joins TRBV11-2 and TRBJ1-1; 8 bases agree with TRBD1. V dropped 6 bases and J dropped 0; count of bases not matched to a gene: 12. The CDR3 consists of 17 residues. Germline CDR1 reads SGHAT; CDR2 reads FQNNGV. Here the CDR3 DNA reads TGTGCCAGCAGAAAGCAGGGGGCGCGGGGTTTGAACACTGAAGCTTTCTTT. As protein: CASRKQGARGLNTEAFF. Full variable domain (remainder filled in from reference TRBV11-2 and TRBJ1-1): EAGVAQSPRYKIIEKRQSVAFWCNPISGHATLYWYQQILGQGPKLLIQFQNNGVVDDSQLPKDRFSAERLKGVDSTLKIQPAKLEDSAVYLCASRKQGARGLNTEAFFGQGTRLTVV.

As for this clone: An end of the junction differs from the germline gene, which may be a read error. The chain links TRBV30 to TRBJ1-6; maybe TRBD1 (6 bases). Germline V CDR1 and CDR2: GTSNPN, SVGIG (reference sequence). This CDR3 region has 13 residues. The CDR3: CAWSRGGKRPLDF. The CDR3 nucleotides read TGTGCCTGGAGCCGAGGGGGTAAGAGGCCCCTGGACTTT.

With respect to this clone: Sequence at one end of the junction differs from germline and may be a read error. V usage is TRBV4-2 and J usage is TRBJ2-7; TRBD2 aligns across 16 bases. CDR1 is LGHNA, CDR2 YNFKEQ, per germline. The CDR3 loop spans 19 amino acids. The CDR3 sequence: CPSSQKGLAGGGGGYEQYF. CDR3 bases: TGTCCCAGCAGCCAGAAGGGACTAGCGGGGGGGGGAGGCGGATACGAGCAGTACTTC.

V gene TRBV9 combines with J gene TRBJ2-7; D perhaps matches TRBD2 (5 bases). The germline V and J ends were trimmed by 3 bases and 2 bases, with 15 bases remaining between them. The CDR3 extends over 15 amino acids. Per the germline V gene, CDR1 is SGDLS and CDR2 is YYNGEE. CDR3 loop: CASSASLGSPYEQYF. CDR3 DNA: TGTGCCAGCAGCGCCTCACTAGGATCCCCCTACGAGCAGTACTTC.

The V call is TRBV3-1 (or the pseudogene TRBV3-2), the J call TRBJ1-5; TRBD1 aligns across 9 bases. V was clipped by 3 bases and J by 0 bases; unmatched bases: 3. The CDR3 totals 16 residues. Germline V CDR1 and CDR2: LGHDT, YNNKEL (reference sequence). Here the CDR3 DNA reads TGTGCCAGCAGCCAGGGACAGGGAGGTAGCAATCAGCCCCAGCATTTT. Translating it yields CASSQGQGGSNQPQHF.

In DNA, the CDR3 is TGTGCCATCAGTGAGGAGGACAGGTTTATAGGCAATCAGCCCCAGCATTTT. It translates to CAISEEDRFIGNQPQHF. The chain has TRBV10-3 and TRBJ1-5; 7 bases line up with TRBD1. The CDR3 runs 17 residues. V shed 2 bases and J 2 bases; nucleotides not matched to a gene: 9. CDR1 is ENHRY, CDR2 SYGVKD, per germline.

This clone was detected a few times. This sequence joins TRBV19 and TRBJ2-2; 10 bases map to TRBD1. V trimming: 6 bases; J trimming: 5 bases; junction bases outside the gene matches: 6. There are 15 residues in the CDR3. Germline CDR1 and CDR2: LNHDA and SQIVND (reference sequence). CDR3 DNA: TGTGCCAGTAGCCCCTCGGGACAGGGGACCGGGGAGCTGTTTTTT. Its translation is CASSPSGQGTGELFF. Filled out from reference TRBV19 and TRBJ2-2, the complete variable domain reads DGGITQSPKYLFRKEGQNVTLSCEQNLNHDAMYWYRQDPGQGLRLIYYSQIVNDFQKGDIAEGYSVSREKKESFPLTVTSAQKNPTAFYLCASSPSGQGTGELFFGEGSRLTVL.

The chain links TRBV27 to TRBJ2-3; the match to TRBD2 covers 12 bases. The CDR3 length is 17 residues. The V segment lost 1 base and the J segment 1 base; nucleotides outside the gene matches: 3. Germline lookup yields CDR1 MNHEY and CDR2 SMNVEV (reference sequence). Here the CDR3 reads CASSLLWTSGGTDTQYF. The CDR3 nucleotides are TGTGCCAGCAGTTTATTATGGACTAGCGGGGGCACAGATACGCAGTATTTT.

The count of this clone is one. The chain combines TRBV4-2 with TRBJ1-2; a weak D match, TRBD1 (6 bases). Trimming stripped 4 bases from V and 5 bases from J, with 17 bases between. Germline V CDR1 and CDR2: LGHNA, YNFKEQ. There are 15 residues in the CDR3. The CDR3 nucleotides are TGTGCCAGCAGCCCAAAGAGCAGGGGAGGGTATGGCTACACCTTC. This encodes CASSPKSRGGYGYTF.

The V call is TRBV5-8, the J call TRBJ1-2; no clear D gene. Trimming removed 4 bases from V and 0 bases from J, with 7 bases in between. The germline gives CDR1 SGHTS, CDR2 YDEGEE. There are 13 residues in the CDR3. The CDR3 sequence is CASSLSANYGYTF. As DNA, the CDR3 is TGTGCCAGCAGCCTCAGTGCTAACTATGGCTACACCTTC.

The chain couples TRBV28 to TRBJ1-5; D remains ambiguous. CDR3 length: 11 residues. The ends were cut back, 7 bases at V and 5 bases at J, with 6 bases in the middle. Germline V gives CDR1 MDHEN, CDR2 SYDVKM. The CDR3 loop reads CASTSHQPQHF. DNA of the CDR3: TGTGCCAGCACGTCCCATCAGCCCCAGCATTTT.

The V call is TRBV10-3, the J call TRBJ1-4; 7 bases are shared with TRBD1. V lost 6 bases, J lost 7 bases, and 14 bases stayed unmatched. CDR3 size: 16 residues. Germline V CDR1 and CDR2: ENHRY, SYGVKD. For the CDR3, the DNA is TGTGCCATCAGCCCATTACTCCAGGGGGAGCCTGAAAAACTGTTTTTT. As protein: CAISPLLQGEPEKLFF.

The V call is TRBV5-4, the J call TRBJ2-3; 10 bases agree with TRBD2. CDR1 and CDR2 (germline): SGHNT, YYREEE (reference sequence). The ends lost 0 bases at V and 2 bases at J; junction bases unmatched: 3. CDR3 length: 16 amino acids. Here the CDR3 reads CASSLGTSGATDTQYF. The CDR3 DNA sequence: TGTGCCAGCAGCTTGGGGACTAGCGGCGCCACAGATACGCAGTATTTT.

J is TRBJ2-5 and V is TRBV3-1 (or the pseudogene TRBV3-2); 10 nucleotides align to TRBD2. The CDR3 length is 16 residues. Germline V CDR1 and CDR2: LGHDT, YNNKEL (reference sequence). V shed 0 bases and J 3 bases; nucleotides not matched to a gene: 4. In DNA form, the CDR3 reads TGTGCCAGCAGCCAAGATACAAGCGGGGGGGAAGAGACCCAGTACTTC. This encodes CASSQDTSGGEETQYF.

The chain uses TRBV5-1 and TRBJ2-7; 10 bases fit TRBD1. Germline V gene lookup returns CDR1 SGHRS and CDR2 YFSETQ. J was trimmed by 0 bases and V by 3 bases; bases with no gene match: 0. The CDR3 length is 14 residues. CDR3 DNA sequence: TGCGCCAGCAGCTGGACAGGGGGCTCCTACGAGCAGTACTTC. Its protein product is CASSWTGGSYEQYF.

The chain employs TRBV19 and TRBJ2-7, with 8 bases matching TRBD1. The CDR3 covers 17 residues. Germline loops: CDR1 LNHDA, CDR2 SQIVND (reference sequence). The J segment lost 2 bases and the V segment lost 5 bases, leaving 14 bases of the junction unmatched. CDR3 coding DNA: TGTGCCAGTAGTCCCCGACCTGGACAGGGCGGCCCCTACGAGCAGTACTTC. This sequence encodes CASSPRPGQGGPYEQYF.

The rearrangement links TRBV4-1 to TRBJ2-3, with TRBD2 matching 7 bases. The CDR3 consists of 18 residues. V was pared by 3 bases and J by 1 base, with 13 bases of the junction left unmatched. Germline V gene sequence: CDR1 MGHRA, CDR2 YSYEKL. In DNA form, the CDR3 reads TGCGCCAGCAGCCACCCGAGGGCGCGGGGGTACGGCACAGATACGCAGTATTTT. Translation gives CASSHPRARGYGTDTQYF.

V and J are TRBV27 and TRBJ1-5; 10 bases are shared with TRBD1. V was clipped by 3 bases and J by 6 bases; unmatched bases: 5. This CDR3 contains 15 residues. Germline V CDR1 and CDR2: MNHEY, SMNVEV (reference sequence). CDR3: CASSFDRGHSQPQHF. The DNA for the CDR3 is TGTGCCAGCAGTTTCGACAGGGGGCATAGTCAGCCCCAGCATTTT.

This clone appeared once. The CDR3 DNA sequence: TGTGCCAGCAGTTACGGCAGGAACTATGGCTACACCTTC. This encodes CASSYGRNYGYTF. This chain connects TRBV6-2 or TRBV6-3 to TRBJ1-2; no reliable D call. Germline CDR1 reads MNHEY; CDR2 reads SVGEGT. The germline V and J ends were trimmed by 2 bases and 2 bases, with 6 bases remaining between them. The CDR3 has 13 amino acids.

The chain has TRBV4-3 and TRBJ2-2; 7 nucleotides agree with TRBD2. This CDR3 has 16 residues. Germline V gene data show CDR1 as LGHNA and CDR2 as YSLEER. J lost 0 bases, V lost 1 base, and 2 bases had no gene match. The CDR3, as DNA: TGCGCCAGCAGCCAAGGGGACTACTCGAACACCGGGGAGCTGTTTTTT. Protein product: CASSQGDYSNTGELFF.